This T cell receptor beta chain was identified in a study of blood T cell repertoires in COVID-19. The overall study: Acute and convalescent COVID-19 samples came from the United States, Italy and Spain. T cells, B-cell-depleted T cells, or PBMCs supplied cDNA or gDNA.

Germline CDR1 is DFQATT and CDR2 is SNEGSKA (reference sequence). CDR3 length: 16 residues. Unmatched junction bases numbered 10, after V lost 3 bases and J lost 5 bases. Original data processing: It was from reference gene primer amplification that nucleated cell counts were estimated. The protocol was immunoSEQ multiplex PCR, while the TCRdb copy is restricted to in-frame clones and leaves out a portion. V, J and clone size are those of that table, while D and trimming were read from the DNA. Among about 280,000 clones, around nine tenths were seen once, and the ten largest hold 0.85% to 0.95%. Material: peripheral blood. The receptor's source is a woman aged 35 to 49 who had recovered from COVID-19. V gene TRBV20-1 combines with J gene TRBJ2-1; 10 bases are shared with TRBD2. The CDR3 nucleotides are TGCAGTGCTAGTACGACTAGCGGGCGGACTAACAATGAGCAGTTCTTC. Protein: CSASTTSGRTNNEQFF.